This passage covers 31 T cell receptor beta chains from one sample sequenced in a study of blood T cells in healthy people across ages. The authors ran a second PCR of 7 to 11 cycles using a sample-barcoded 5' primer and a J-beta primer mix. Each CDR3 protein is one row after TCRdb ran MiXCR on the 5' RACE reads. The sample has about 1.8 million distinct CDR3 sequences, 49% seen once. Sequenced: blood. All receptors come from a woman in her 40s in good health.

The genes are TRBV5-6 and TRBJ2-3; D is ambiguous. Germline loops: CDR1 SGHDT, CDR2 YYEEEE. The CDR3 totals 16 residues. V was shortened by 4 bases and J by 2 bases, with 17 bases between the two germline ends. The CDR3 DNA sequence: TGTGCCAGCAGCCTCAAACCGAGGCAAGACACAGATACGCAGTATTTT. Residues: CASSLKPRQDTDTQYF.

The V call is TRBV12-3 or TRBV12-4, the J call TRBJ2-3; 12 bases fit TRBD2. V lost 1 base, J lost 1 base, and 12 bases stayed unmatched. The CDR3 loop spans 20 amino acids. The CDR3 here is CASSLVSSGGVYRGTDTQYF. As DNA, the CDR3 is TGTGCCAGCAGTTTAGTTTCTAGCGGGGGGGTGTATAGAGGCACAGATACGCAGTATTTT.

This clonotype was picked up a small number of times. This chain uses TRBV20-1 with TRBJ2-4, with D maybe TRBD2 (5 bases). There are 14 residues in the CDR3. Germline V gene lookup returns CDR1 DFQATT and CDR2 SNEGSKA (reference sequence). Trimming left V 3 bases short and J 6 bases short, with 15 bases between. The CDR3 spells CSASAQPGGNIQYF. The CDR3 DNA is TGCAGTGCTAGCGCGCAGCCAGGAGGAAACATTCAGTACTTC.

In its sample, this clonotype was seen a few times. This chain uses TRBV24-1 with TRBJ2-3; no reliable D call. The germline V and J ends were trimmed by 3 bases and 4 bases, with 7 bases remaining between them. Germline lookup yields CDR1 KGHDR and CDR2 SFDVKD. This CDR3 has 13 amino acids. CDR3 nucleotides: TGTGCCACCAGTGATATGTGGGCAGATACGCAGTATTTT. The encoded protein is CATSDMWADTQYF.

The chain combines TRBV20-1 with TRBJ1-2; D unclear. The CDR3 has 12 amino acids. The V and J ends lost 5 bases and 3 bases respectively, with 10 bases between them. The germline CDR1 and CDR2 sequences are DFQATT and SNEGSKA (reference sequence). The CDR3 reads CSAVFVDYGYTF. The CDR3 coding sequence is TGCAGTGCTGTCTTCGTGGACTATGGCTACACCTTC.

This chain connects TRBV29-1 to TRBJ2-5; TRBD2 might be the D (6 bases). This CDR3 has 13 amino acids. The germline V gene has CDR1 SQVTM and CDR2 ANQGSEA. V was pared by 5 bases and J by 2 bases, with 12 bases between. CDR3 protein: CSVTGTSQETQYF. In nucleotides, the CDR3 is TGCAGCGTTACGGGGACTTCGCAAGAGACCCAGTACTTC.

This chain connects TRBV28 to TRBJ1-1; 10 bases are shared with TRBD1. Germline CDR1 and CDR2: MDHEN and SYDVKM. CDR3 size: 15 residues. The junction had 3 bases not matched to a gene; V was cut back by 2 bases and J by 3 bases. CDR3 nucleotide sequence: TGTGCCAGCAGTTTACTCGGGACAGGGGACACTGAAGCTTTCTTT. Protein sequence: CASSLLGTGDTEAFF.

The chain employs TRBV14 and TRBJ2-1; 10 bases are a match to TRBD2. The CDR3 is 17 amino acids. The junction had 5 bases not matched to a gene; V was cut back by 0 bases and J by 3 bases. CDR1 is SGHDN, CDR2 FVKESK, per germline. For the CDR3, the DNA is TGTGCCAGCAGCCAAGAGGAGATAGCGGGGGGCTACAATGAGCAGTTCTTC. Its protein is CASSQEEIAGGYNEQFF.

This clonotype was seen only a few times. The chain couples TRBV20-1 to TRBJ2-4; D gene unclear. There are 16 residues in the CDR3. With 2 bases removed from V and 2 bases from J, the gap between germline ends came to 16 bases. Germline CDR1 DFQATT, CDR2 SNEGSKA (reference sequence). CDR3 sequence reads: CSARLPEGGTKNIQYF. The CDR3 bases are TGCAGTGCTAGACTTCCGGAAGGTGGGACCAAAAACATTCAGTACTTC.

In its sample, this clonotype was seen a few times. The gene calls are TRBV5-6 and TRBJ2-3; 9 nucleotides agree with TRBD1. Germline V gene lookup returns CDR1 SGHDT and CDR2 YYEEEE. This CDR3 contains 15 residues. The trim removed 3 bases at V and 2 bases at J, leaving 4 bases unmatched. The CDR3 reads CASSYRDRVTDTQYF. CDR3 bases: TGTGCCAGCAGCTACCGGGACAGGGTCACAGATACGCAGTATTTT. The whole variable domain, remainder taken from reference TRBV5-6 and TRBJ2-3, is DAGVTQSPTHLIKTRGQQVTLRCSPKSGHDTVSWYQQALGQGPQFIFQYYEEEERQRGNFPDRFSGHQFPNYSSELNVNALLLGDSALYLCASSYRDRVTDTQYFGPGTRLTVL.

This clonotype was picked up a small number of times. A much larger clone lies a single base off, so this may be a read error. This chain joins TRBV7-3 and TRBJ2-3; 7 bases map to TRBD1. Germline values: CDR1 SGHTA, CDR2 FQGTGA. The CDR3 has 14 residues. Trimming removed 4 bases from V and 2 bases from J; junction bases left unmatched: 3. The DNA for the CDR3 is TGTGCCAGCAGCTCCGGACAGGACACAGATACGCAGTATTTT. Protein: CASSSGQDTDTQYF.

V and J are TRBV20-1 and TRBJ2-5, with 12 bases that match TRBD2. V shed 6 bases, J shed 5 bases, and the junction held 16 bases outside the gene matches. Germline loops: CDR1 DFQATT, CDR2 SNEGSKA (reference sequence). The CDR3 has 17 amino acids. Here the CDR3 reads CSAPNPGLAGSLETQYF. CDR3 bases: TGCAGTGCCCCAAACCCAGGACTAGCGGGGTCTCTGGAGACCCAGTACTTC.

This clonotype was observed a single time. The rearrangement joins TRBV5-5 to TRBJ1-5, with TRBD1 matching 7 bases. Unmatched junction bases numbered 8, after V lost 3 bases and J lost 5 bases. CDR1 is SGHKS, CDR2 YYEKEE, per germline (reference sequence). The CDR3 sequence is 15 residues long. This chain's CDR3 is CASSSDRDAYQPQHF. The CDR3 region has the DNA TGTGCCAGCAGCTCAGACAGGGACGCTTATCAGCCCCAGCATTTT.

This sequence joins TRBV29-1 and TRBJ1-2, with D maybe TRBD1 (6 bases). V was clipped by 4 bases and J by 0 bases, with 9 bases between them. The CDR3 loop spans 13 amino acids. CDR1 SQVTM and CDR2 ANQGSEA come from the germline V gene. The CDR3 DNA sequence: TGCAGCGTTGTAGGGGGAGCTAACTATGGCTACACCTTC. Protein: CSVVGGANYGYTF.

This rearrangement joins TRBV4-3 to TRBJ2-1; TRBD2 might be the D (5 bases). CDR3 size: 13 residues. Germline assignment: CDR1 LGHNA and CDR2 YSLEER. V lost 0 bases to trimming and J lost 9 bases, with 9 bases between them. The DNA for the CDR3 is TGCGCCAGCAGCCAAGACGGGGTCGCTGAGCAGTTCTTC. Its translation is CASSQDGVAEQFF.

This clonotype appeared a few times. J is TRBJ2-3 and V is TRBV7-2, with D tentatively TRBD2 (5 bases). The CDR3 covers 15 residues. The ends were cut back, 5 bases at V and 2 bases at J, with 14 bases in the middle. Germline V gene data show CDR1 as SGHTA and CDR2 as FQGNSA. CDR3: CASSPTRTFTDTQYF. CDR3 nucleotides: TGTGCCAGCAGCCCTACACGGACTTTCACAGATACGCAGTATTTT.

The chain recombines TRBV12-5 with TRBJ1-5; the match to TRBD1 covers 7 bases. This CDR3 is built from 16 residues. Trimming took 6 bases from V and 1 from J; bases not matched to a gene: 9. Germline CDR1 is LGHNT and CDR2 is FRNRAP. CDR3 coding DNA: TGTGCTAGTGGCCCGTGGGGCAGGGGGAGCAATCAGCCCCAGCATTTT. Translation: CASGPWGRGSNQPQHF.

The CDR3 region has the DNA TGTGCCAGCAGTGTTATGAACGGAGAGACCCAGTACTTC. The encoded protein is CASSVMNGETQYF. The J gene is TRBJ2-4, the V gene TRBV28; D not resolved. Gene TRBJ2-5 matches the end of the DNA better, so the J call may be wrong. Germline CDR1 and CDR2: MDHEN and SYDVKM. The CDR3 is 13 residues long.

CDR3 loop: CASSPGDKRQETQYF. The CDR3 bases are TGTGCCAGCAGCCCAGGGGACAAACGGCAAGAGACCCAGTACTTC. This chain links TRBV7-9 with TRBJ2-5; D is perhaps TRBD1 (6 bases). V was cut by 5 bases and J by 2 bases, with 15 bases left in between. The germline gives CDR1 SEHNR, CDR2 FQNEAQ (reference sequence). The CDR3 totals 15 residues.

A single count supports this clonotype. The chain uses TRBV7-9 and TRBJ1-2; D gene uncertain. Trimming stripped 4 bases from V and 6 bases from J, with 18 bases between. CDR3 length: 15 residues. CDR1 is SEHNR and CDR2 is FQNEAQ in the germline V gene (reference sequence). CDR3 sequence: CASSSADAWSDGYTF. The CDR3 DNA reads TGTGCCAGCAGCTCGGCGGACGCCTGGTCTGATGGCTACACCTTC. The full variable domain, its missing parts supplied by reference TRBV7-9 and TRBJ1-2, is DTGVSQNPRHKITKRGQNVTFRCDPISEHNRLYWYRQTLGQGPEFLTYFQNEAQLEKSRLLSDRFSAERPKGSFSTLEIQRTEQGDSAMYLCASSSADAWSDGYTFGSGTRLTVV.

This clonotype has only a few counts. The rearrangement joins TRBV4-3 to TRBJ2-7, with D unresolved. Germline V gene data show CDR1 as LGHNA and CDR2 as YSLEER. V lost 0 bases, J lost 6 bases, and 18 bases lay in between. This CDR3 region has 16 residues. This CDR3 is CASSQDYGAPVVEQYF. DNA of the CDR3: TGCGCCAGCAGCCAAGATTACGGCGCTCCCGTGGTCGAGCAGTACTTC.

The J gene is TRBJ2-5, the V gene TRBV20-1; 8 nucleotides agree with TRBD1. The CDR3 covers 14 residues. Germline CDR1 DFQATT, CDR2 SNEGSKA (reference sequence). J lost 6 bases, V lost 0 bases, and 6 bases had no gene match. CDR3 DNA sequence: TGCAGTGCTAGAGAACAGGGGGGCGGACAGACCCAGTACTTC. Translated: CSAREQGGGQTQYF.

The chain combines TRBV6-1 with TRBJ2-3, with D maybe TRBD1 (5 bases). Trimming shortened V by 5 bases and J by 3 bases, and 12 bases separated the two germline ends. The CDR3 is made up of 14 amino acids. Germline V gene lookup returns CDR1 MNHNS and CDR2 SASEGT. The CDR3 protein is CASSHRHQTDTQYF. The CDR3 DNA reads TGTGCCAGCAGTCACAGGCACCAGACAGATACGCAGTATTTT.

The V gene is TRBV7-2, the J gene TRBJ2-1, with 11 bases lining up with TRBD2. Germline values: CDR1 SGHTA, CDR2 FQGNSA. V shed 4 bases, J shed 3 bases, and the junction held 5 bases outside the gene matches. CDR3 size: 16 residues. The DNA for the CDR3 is TGTGCCAGCAGCTCAACTAGCGGGGGAGTCTACAATGAGCAGTTCTTC. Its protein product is CASSSTSGGVYNEQFF.

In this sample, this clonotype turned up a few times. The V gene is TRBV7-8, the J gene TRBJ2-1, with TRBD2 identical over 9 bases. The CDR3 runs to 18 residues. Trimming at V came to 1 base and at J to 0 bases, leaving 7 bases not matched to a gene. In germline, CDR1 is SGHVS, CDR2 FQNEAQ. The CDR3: CASSLVRLAGSSYNEQFF. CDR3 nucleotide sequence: TGTGCCAGCAGCTTAGTTCGTCTAGCGGGGAGCTCCTACAATGAGCAGTTCTTC. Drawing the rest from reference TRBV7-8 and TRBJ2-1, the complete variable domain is GAGVSQSPRYKVAKRGQDVALRCDPISGHVSLFWYQQALGQGPEFLTYFQNEAQLDKSGLPSDRFFAERPEGSVSTLKIQRTQQEDSAVYLCASSLVRLAGSSYNEQFFGPGTRLTVL.

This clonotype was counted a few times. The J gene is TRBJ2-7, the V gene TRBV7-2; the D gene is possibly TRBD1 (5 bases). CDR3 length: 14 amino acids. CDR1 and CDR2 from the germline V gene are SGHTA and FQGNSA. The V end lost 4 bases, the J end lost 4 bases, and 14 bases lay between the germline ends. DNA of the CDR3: TGTGCCAGCAGCTCCCCCCGACAGTCTTACGAGCAGTACTTC. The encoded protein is CASSSPRQSYEQYF.

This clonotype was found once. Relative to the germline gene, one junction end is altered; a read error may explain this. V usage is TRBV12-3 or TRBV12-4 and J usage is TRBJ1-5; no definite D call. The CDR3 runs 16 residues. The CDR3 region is CASTLYAGSGNQPRHF. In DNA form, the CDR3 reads TGTGCCAGCACCTTATACGCGGGATCGGGCAATCAGCCCCGGCATTTT.

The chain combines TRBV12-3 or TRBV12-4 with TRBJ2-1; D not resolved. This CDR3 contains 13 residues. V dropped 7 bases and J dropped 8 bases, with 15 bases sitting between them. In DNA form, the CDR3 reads TGTGCCAGCAAACCCCAAGGTCGGGATGAGCAGTTCTTC. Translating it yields CASKPQGRDEQFF.

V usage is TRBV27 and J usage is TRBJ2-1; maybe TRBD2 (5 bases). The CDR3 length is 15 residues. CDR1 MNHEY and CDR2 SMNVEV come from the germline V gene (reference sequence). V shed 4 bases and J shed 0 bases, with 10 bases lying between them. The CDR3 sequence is CASSSPTTSYNEQFF. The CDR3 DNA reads TGTGCCAGCAGTTCCCCGACTACCTCCTACAATGAGCAGTTCTTC.

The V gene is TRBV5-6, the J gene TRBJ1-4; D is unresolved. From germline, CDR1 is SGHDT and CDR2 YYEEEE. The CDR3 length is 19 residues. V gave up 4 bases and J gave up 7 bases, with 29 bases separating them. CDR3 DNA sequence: TGTGCCAGCAGCCACTCGGCTGGCCAGATTACCGCGGTCGGTGAAAAACTGTTTTTT. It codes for CASSHSAGQITAVGEKLFF.

The CDR3 region is CSARSRGGFVETQYF. CDR3 bases: TGCAGTGCTAGGTCCCGCGGGGGGTTCGTCGAGACCCAGTACTTC. The chain employs TRBV20-1 and TRBJ2-5, with 8 bases matching TRBD2. There are 15 residues in the CDR3. V trimming: 3 bases; J trimming: 5 bases; junction bases outside the gene matches: 11. The germline V gene encodes CDR1 DFQATT and CDR2 SNEGSKA (reference sequence).